The 8 T cell receptor beta chains below were found in one sample sequenced in a study of beta chain features in type 1 diabetes. The study reverse transcribed the entire isolated RNA, so it sequenced expressed TCRB transcripts. Produced via immunoSEQ multiplex PCR; TCRdb's table is partial and in-frame only. The sample lists about 900,000 clones, about a sixth seen once, with 0.023% in the top ten. Sequenced material: naive CD4+ T cells from blood. The receptor source for this set is a woman under 30 in good health.

A remark on this clone: The junction and the germline gene differ at one end; a read error may be behind it. The chain carries TRBV5-1 and TRBJ1-1; 9 positions match TRBD1. Germline-derived CDR1 and CDR2 are SGHRS and YFSETQ. CDR3 length equals 19 residues. The CDR3 here is CASSLLTGGPTGMNSEAFF. In DNA, the CDR3 is TGCGCCAGCAGCTTACTAACAGGGGGCCCGACCGGCATGAACTCTGAAGCTTTCTTT.

The rearrangement joins TRBV28 to TRBJ2-4, with D unclear. V dropped 1 base and J dropped 0 bases, with 10 bases sitting between them. The CDR3 has 16 amino acids. Germline loops: CDR1 MDHEN, CDR2 SYDVKM. The CDR3 protein is CASSLSGKLAKNIQYF. CDR3 bases: TGTGCCAGCAGTTTATCTGGGAAACTAGCCAAAAACATTCAGTACTTC.

This clone was seen more than once but under ten times. This chain joins TRBV5-6 and TRBJ2-7; 10 positions match TRBD2. V shed 0 bases and J 4 bases; nucleotides not matched to a gene: 4. Germline V gives CDR1 SGHDT, CDR2 YYEEEE. The CDR3 extends over 15 amino acids. CDR3 protein: CASSLVTSGSYEQYF. The DNA of the CDR3 is TGTGCCAGCAGCTTGGTGACTAGCGGGTCATACGAGCAGTACTTC.

This clone was observed a few times. The chain combines TRBV6-1 with TRBJ1-4; 9 bases align to TRBD1. With 1 base clipped from V and 5 bases from J, the junction kept 8 bases outside the gene matches. Germline V gene lookup returns CDR1 MNHNS and CDR2 SASEGT. The CDR3 has 17 residues. The CDR3 DNA is TGTGCCAGCAGTGAAGTCTCTGGGACAGGGCGGAATGAAAAACTGTTTTTT. This codes for CASSEVSGTGRNEKLFF.

This clone was seen more than once but under ten times. V is TRBV6-1 and J is TRBJ1-1; D unclear. This CDR3 region has 13 residues. Germline V CDR1 and CDR2: MNHNS, SASEGT. V was trimmed by 4 bases and J by 11 bases, leaving 17 bases between them. This CDR3 is CASSVLRPSGAFF. The CDR3 bases are TGTGCCAGCAGTGTCCTCCGGCCGTCGGGGGCTTTCTTT.

V and J are TRBV7-6 and TRBJ2-7, with TRBD1 matching over 10 bases. The CDR3 length is 15 residues. V was clipped by 5 bases and J by 3 bases; unmatched bases: 7. The germline CDR1 and CDR2 sequences are SGHVS and FNYEAQ. The CDR3 region has the DNA TGTGCCAGCAGCCTAGGGGGGACAGGGGTCTACGAGCAGTACTTC. It is translated as CASSLGGTGVYEQYF.

The rearrangement joins TRBV7-2 to TRBJ2-4; TRBD1 aligns across 9 bases. The V gene's germline CDR1 is SGHTA and CDR2 FQGNSA. Trimming cost V 3 bases and J 6 bases; bases outside gene matches: 0. The CDR3 totals 13 residues. CDR3 nucleotides: TGTGCCAGCAGCTTGGGACAGGGAAACATTCAGTACTTC. It is translated as CASSLGQGNIQYF.

This clone was counted only a few times. The chain employs TRBV9 and TRBJ1-1; D may be TRBD1 (6 bases). V gave up 2 bases and J gave up 3 bases, with 14 bases separating them. The CDR3 length is 15 residues. Germline V gives CDR1 SGDLS, CDR2 YYNGEE. The CDR3 spells CASSVGGRADTEAFF. The CDR3 DNA sequence: TGTGCCAGCAGCGTCGGGGGGCGCGCGGACACTGAAGCTTTCTTT.